This TCR beta chain appears in the sequencing data of a study of blood T cell repertoires in COVID-19. Study-level background: Sites across the United States, Italy and Spain contributed samples from acute and convalescent COVID-19.

Some clones are missing from TCRdb's copy, which holds only in-frame ones; the method was immunoSEQ multiplex PCR. The sample has about 370,000 clones, approximately 89% seen once; the top ten hold 0.8% to 0.9%. J gave up 8 bases and V 8 bases, and 14 bases lay outside the gene matches. The CDR3 contains 15 residues. Germline values: CDR1 LNHNV, CDR2 YYDKDF (reference sequence). This receptor was taken from a woman in her thirties or forties who had been exposed to COVID-19. The chain uses TRBV15 and TRBJ1-4, with 7 bases aligning to TRBD1. The sequencing sample was made of PBMCs or T cells enriched from blood (not recorded which). The CDR3 protein is CATDPGQGVGEKLFF. The CDR3 nucleotides read TGTGCCACCGACCCAGGGCAGGGGGTGGGAGAAAAACTGTTTTTT. The full variable domain, in which reference TRBV15 and TRBJ1-4 provide the parts outside the CDR3, is DAMVIQNPRYQVTQFGKPVTLSCSQTLNHNVMYWYQQKSSQAPKLLFHYYDKDFNNEADTPDNFQSRRPNTSFCFLDIRSPGLGDTAMYLCATDPGQGVGEKLFFGSGTQLSVL.